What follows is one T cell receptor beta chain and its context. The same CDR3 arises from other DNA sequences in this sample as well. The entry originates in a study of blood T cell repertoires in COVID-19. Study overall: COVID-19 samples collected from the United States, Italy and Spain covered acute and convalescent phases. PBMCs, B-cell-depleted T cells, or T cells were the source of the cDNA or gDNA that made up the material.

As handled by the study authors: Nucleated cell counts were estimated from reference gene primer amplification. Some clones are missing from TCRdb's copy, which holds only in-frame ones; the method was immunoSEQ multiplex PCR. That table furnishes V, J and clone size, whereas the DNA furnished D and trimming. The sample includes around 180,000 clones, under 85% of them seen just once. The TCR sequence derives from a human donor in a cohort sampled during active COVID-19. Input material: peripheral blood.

The CDR3 loop reads CASSPDSSYEQYF. CDR3 DNA: TGTGCCAGCTCACCGGACAGCTCCTACGAGCAGTACTTC. The J gene is TRBJ2-7, the V gene TRBV18; D might be TRBD1 (6 bases). V gave up 3 bases and J gave up 0 bases, with 6 bases separating them. This CDR3 has 13 residues. Germline lookup yields CDR1 KGHSH and CDR2 LQKENI.